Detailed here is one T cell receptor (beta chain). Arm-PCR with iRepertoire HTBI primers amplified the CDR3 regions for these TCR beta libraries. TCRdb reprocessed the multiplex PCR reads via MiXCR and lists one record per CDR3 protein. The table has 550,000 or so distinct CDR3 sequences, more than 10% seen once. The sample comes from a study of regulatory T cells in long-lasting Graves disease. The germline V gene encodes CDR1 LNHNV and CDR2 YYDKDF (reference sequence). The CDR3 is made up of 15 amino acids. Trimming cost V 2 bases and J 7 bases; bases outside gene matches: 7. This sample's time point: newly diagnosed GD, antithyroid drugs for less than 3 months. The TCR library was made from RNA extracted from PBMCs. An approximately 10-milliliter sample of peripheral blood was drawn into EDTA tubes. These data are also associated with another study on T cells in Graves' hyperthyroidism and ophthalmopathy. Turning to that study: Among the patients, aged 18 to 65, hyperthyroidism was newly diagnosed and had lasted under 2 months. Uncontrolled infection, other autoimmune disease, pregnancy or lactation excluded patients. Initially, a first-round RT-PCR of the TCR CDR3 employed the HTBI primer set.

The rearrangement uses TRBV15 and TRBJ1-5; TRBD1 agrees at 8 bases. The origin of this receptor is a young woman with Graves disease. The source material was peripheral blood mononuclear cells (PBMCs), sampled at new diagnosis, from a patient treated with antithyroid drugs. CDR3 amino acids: CATSRSLDRDQPQHF. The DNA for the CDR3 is TGTGCCACCAGCAGATCCCTGGACAGGGACCAGCCCCAGCATTTT.